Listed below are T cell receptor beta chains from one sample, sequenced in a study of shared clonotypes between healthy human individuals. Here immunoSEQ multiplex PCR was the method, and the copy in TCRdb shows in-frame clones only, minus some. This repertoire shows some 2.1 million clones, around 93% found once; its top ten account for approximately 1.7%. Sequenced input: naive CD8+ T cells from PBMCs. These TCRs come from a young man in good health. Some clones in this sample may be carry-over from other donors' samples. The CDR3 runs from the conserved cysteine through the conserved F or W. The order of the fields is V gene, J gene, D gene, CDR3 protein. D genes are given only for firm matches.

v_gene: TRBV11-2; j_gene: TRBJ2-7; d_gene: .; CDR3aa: CASSLARGYGSSYEQYF
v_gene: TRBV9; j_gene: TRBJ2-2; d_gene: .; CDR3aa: CASSVGASGRQTGELFF
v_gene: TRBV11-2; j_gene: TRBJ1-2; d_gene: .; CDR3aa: CASSPTLGMYGYTF
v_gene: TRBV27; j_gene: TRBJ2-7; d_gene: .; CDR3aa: CASSLRGSRYEQYF
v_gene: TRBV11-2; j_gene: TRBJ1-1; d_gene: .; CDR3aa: CASSLDWGTRNTEAFF
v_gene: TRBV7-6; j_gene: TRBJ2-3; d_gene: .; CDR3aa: CASSLGQRGISTDTQYF
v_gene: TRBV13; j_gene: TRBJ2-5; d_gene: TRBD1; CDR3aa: CASSLDLTGGQTQYF
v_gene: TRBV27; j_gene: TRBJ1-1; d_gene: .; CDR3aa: CASSQGHTSTNFLNTEAFF
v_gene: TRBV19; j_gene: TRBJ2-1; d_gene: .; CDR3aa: CASSIGTYEQFF
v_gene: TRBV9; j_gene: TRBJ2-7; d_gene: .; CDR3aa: CASSVGYPTNEQYF
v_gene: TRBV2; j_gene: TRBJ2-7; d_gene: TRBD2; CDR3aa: CASLTSWEQYF
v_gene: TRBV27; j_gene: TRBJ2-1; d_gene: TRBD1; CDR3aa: CASSWTGRSYNEQFF
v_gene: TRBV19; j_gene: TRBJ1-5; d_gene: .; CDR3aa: CASSIDGEGFGNQPQHF
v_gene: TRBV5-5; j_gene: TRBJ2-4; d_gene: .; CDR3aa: CASSLDDREVNIQYF
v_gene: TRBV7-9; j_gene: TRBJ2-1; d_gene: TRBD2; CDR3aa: CASSLAGAGVLDEQFF